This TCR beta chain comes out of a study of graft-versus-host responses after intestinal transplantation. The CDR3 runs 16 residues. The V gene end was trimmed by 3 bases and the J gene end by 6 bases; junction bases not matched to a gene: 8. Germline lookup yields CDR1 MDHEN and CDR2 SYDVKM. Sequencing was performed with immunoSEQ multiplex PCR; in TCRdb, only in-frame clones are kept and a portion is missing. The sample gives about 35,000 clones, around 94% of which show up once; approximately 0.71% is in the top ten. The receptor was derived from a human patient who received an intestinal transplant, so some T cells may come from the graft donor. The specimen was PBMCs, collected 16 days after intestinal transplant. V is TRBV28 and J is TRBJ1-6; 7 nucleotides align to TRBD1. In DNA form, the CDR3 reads TGTGCCAGCAGTTTTGCAGTCGGACAGGTTAATTCACCCCTCCACTTT. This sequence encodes CASSFAVGQVNSPLHF.